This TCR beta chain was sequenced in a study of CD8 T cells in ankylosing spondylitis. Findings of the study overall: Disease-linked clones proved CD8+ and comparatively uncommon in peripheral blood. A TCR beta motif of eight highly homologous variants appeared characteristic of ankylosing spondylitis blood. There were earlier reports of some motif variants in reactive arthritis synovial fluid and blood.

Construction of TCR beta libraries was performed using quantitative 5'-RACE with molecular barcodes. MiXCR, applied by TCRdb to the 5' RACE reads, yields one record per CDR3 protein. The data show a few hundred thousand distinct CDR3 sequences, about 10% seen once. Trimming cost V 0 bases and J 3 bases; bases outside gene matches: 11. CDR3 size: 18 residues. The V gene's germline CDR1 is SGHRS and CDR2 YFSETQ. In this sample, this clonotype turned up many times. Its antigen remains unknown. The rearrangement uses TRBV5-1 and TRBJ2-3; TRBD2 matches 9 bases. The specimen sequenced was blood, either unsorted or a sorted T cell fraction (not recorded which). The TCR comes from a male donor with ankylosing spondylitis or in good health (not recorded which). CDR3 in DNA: TGCGCCAGCAGCTTGGCATACGGGACTAGCAGACCTACAGATACGCAGTATTTT. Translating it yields CASSLAYGTSRPTDTQYF.